The clone carrying this TCR beta chain was recorded many times. Trimming removed 4 bases from V and 9 bases from J; junction bases left unmatched: 6. The CDR3 contains 11 residues. Germline values: CDR1 DFQATT, CDR2 SNEGSKA (reference sequence). This entry is derived from a study of low-dose radiotherapy and immunotherapy resistance in tumors. Study details: Cohort 2 patients were irradiated with 1 Gy every two weeks, reaching 13 Gy over 26 weeks. On an every-two-weeks schedule, patients received intravenous nivolumab 240 mg, along with ipilimumab 1 mg/kg every six weeks.

The sample's time point: after trial treatment. Regarding treatment: LDRT plus nivolumab, ipilimumab, low-dose cyclophosphamide and aspirin (RACIN trial). Donors, who were enrolled in a single-arm phase I dose-escalation trial, received nivolumab, ipilimumab, aspirin, low-dose cyclophosphamide and low-dose radiotherapy. Alpha- and beta-chain coverage of first-strand cDNA came from TRAV- and TRBV-specific primers. TCRs were put through approximately 20 PCR cycles of amplification with Phusion. A constant-region primer and the V-primer adapter served as the primer pair. In vitro transcription was used to amplify the isolated mRNA. TCRdb re-called the reads through MiXCR, storing one row per CDR3 protein. The sample contains some 100,000 distinct CDR3 sequences, approximately 22% of which appear only once.

The chain couples TRBV20-1 to TRBJ2-7, with 7 positions matching TRBD1. The receptor was derived from a female donor with ovarian cancer. Sequencing used PBMCs, obtained after low-dose radiotherapy plus immunotherapy. CDR3 in DNA: TGCAGTGCTACAACAGGGGAACGGCAGTACTTC. This codes for CSATTGERQYF.